This is a list of T cell receptor beta chains from one sample in a study of blood T cell repertoires in COVID-19. This table comes from immunoSEQ multiplex PCR, and its TCRdb copy is limited to in-frame clones, with some not included. Counted here are 100,000 or so clones, roughly nine tenths occurring once; the ten biggest clones make up 7% to 9.5%. Sequencing was done on a sample of peripheral blood. The source of these receptors is a young man in a cohort sampled during active COVID-19. CDR3s include the opening cysteine and the closing phenylalanine or tryptophan. A D gene is named only where the DNA matches it firmly. A row's size may be missing; if present it is once, few, many or a size class.

clone size: NA; J gene: TRBJ1-1; D gene: NA; V gene: TRBV6-5; CDR3 protein: CASRGGRGEAFF; CDR3 DNA: TGTGCCAGCCGCGGGGGAAGGGGTGAAGCTTTCTTT
clone size: NA; J gene: TRBJ2-4; D gene: TRBD2; V gene: TRBV6-2/TRBV6-3; CDR3 protein: CASSQLAGTGIAKNIQYF; CDR3 DNA: TGTGCCAGCAGTCAACTAGCGGGGACGGGTATAGCCAAAAACATTCAGTACTTC
clone size: NA; J gene: TRBJ2-5; D gene: NA; V gene: TRBV5-1; CDR3 protein: CASSLWTDQETQYF; CDR3 DNA: TGCGCCAGCAGCTTATGGACAGACCAAGAGACCCAGTACTTC
clone size: NA; J gene: TRBJ1-1; D gene: NA; V gene: TRBV30; CDR3 protein: CAWRADKSTEAFF; CDR3 DNA: TGTGCCTGGAGGGCCGACAAGTCCACTGAAGCTTTCTTT
clone size: NA; J gene: TRBJ1-5; D gene: TRBD1; V gene: TRBV19; CDR3 protein: CASSGGWGNQPQHF; CDR3 DNA: TGTGCCAGTTCAGGGGGCTGGGGCAATCAGCCCCAGCATTTT
clone size: NA; J gene: TRBJ2-2; D gene: NA; V gene: TRBV6-5; CDR3 protein: CASRRAASDTGELFF; CDR3 DNA: TGTGCCAGCAGGCGGGCGGCGAGTGACACCGGGGAGCTGTTTTTT
clone size: NA; J gene: TRBJ2-3; D gene: TRBD2; V gene: TRBV30; CDR3 protein: CAWREIAGGTDTQYF; CDR3 DNA: TGTGCCTGGAGGGAGATAGCGGGGGGCACAGATACGCAGTATTTT
clone size: NA; J gene: TRBJ2-7; D gene: TRBD2; V gene: TRBV6-5; CDR3 protein: CASSYSRLAGDYEQYF; CDR3 DNA: TGTGCCAGCAGTTACTCTAGGCTAGCGGGGGACTACGAGCAGTACTTC
clone size: NA; J gene: TRBJ2-7; D gene: NA; V gene: TRBV2; CDR3 protein: CASSVGRAAYEQYF; CDR3 DNA: TGTGCCAGCAGTGTAGGCAGGGCCGCCTACGAGCAGTACTTC
clone size: NA; J gene: TRBJ2-7; D gene: NA; V gene: TRBV19; CDR3 protein: CASSLFISSEQYF; CDR3 DNA: TGTGCCAGTAGTCTATTCATATCCTCCGAGCAGTACTTC
clone size: NA; J gene: TRBJ2-3; D gene: NA; V gene: TRBV3-1/TRBV3-2; CDR3 protein: CASSQDADSTDTQYF; CDR3 DNA: TGTGCCAGCAGCCAAGATGCGGACTCCACAGATACGCAGTATTTT
clone size: NA; J gene: TRBJ2-1; D gene: NA; V gene: TRBV4-1; CDR3 protein: CASSQGFSYNEQFF; CDR3 DNA: TGCGCCAGCAGCCAGGGCTTCTCCTACAATGAGCAGTTCTTC
clone size: NA; J gene: TRBJ2-3; D gene: TRBD2; V gene: TRBV5-4; CDR3 protein: CASSSTSGTDTQYF; CDR3 DNA: TGTGCCAGCAGCTCCACTAGCGGCACAGATACGCAGTATTTT
clone size: NA; J gene: TRBJ1-2; D gene: TRBD1; V gene: TRBV28; CDR3 protein: CASSLWGQGSYTF; CDR3 DNA: TGTGCCAGCAGTTTGTGGGGACAGGGGTCCTACACCTTC
clone size: NA; J gene: TRBJ1-2; D gene: NA; V gene: TRBV5-6; CDR3 protein: CASSSQGNYGYTF; CDR3 DNA: TGTGCCAGCAGCTCTCAGGGTAACTATGGCTACACCTTC
clone size: NA; J gene: TRBJ2-3; D gene: TRBD2; V gene: TRBV27; CDR3 protein: CASSLWLAGDTDTQYF; CDR3 DNA: TGTGCCAGCAGTTTATGGTTAGCGGGGGACACAGATACGCAGTATTTT
clone size: NA; J gene: TRBJ1-5; D gene: NA; V gene: TRBV19; CDR3 protein: CASSKGDNQPQHF; CDR3 DNA: TGTGCCAGTAGTAAGGGGGACAATCAGCCCCAGCATTTT
clone size: NA; J gene: TRBJ2-5; D gene: NA; V gene: TRBV10-1; CDR3 protein: CASRLVRQETQYF; CDR3 DNA: TGCGCCAGCAGACTGGTCCGGCAAGAGACCCAGTACTTC
clone size: NA; J gene: TRBJ1-5; D gene: NA; V gene: TRBV29-1; CDR3 protein: CSVEEGGQPQHF; CDR3 DNA: TGCAGCGTTGAAGAAGGAGGTCAGCCCCAGCATTTT
clone size: NA; J gene: TRBJ2-3; D gene: TRBD2; V gene: TRBV30; CDR3 protein: CAWSVSGGRDTQYF; CDR3 DNA: TGTGCCTGGAGTGTATCGGGGGGTCGAGATACGCAGTATTTT
clone size: NA; J gene: TRBJ1-1; D gene: TRBD1; V gene: TRBV2; CDR3 protein: CASSDLDRDTEAFF; CDR3 DNA: TGTGCCAGCAGTGACTTGGACAGGGACACTGAAGCTTTCTTT
clone size: NA; J gene: TRBJ2-1; D gene: NA; V gene: TRBV7-3; CDR3 protein: CASSQAGDSNNEQFF; CDR3 DNA: TGTGCCAGCAGCCAAGCGGGGGACAGCAACAATGAGCAGTTCTTC
clone size: once; J gene: TRBJ1-5; D gene: NA; V gene: TRBV19; CDR3 protein: CATKIRQGNQPQHF; CDR3 DNA: TGTGCCACCAAGATCCGACAGGGCAATCAGCCCCAGCATTTT
clone size: once; J gene: TRBJ2-3; D gene: TRBD2; V gene: TRBV5-1; CDR3 protein: CASSSGLASDTQYF; CDR3 DNA: TGCGCCAGCAGCTCCGGACTAGCGTCAGATACGCAGTATTTT
clone size: NA; J gene: TRBJ2-1; D gene: TRBD2; V gene: TRBV29-1; CDR3 protein: CSVNGLAGGVRNNEQFF; CDR3 DNA: TGCAGCGTAAATGGACTAGCGGGGGGGGTCCGGAACAATGAGCAGTTCTTC
clone size: NA; J gene: TRBJ2-3; D gene: TRBD2; V gene: TRBV2; CDR3 protein: CASRRTSGGDTQYF; CDR3 DNA: TGTGCCAGCAGGCGGACTAGCGGGGGAGATACGCAGTATTTT
clone size: NA; J gene: TRBJ2-7; D gene: TRBD1; V gene: TRBV5-1; CDR3 protein: CASSLGGTGREQYF; CDR3 DNA: TGCGCCAGCAGCTTGGGGGGGACAGGCCGCGAGCAGTACTTC
clone size: NA; J gene: TRBJ1-2; D gene: NA; V gene: TRBV28; CDR3 protein: CASSNRANYGYTF; CDR3 DNA: TGTGCCAGCAGCAACAGAGCTAACTATGGCTACACCTTC
clone size: NA; J gene: TRBJ2-7; D gene: TRBD1; V gene: TRBV5-4; CDR3 protein: CASSTWDRGDEQYF; CDR3 DNA: TGTGCCAGCAGCACGTGGGACAGGGGGGACGAGCAGTACTTC
clone size: NA; J gene: TRBJ1-2; D gene: NA; V gene: TRBV4-1; CDR3 protein: CASSQEFRMGGYDGYTF; CDR3 DNA: TGCGCCAGCAGCCAAGAATTCCGGATGGGGGGGTATGATGGCTACACCTTC
clone size: once; J gene: TRBJ2-7; D gene: NA; V gene: TRBV10-2; CDR3 protein: CASSGLGGSVREQYF; CDR3 DNA: TGCGCCAGCAGCGGATTGGGGGGATCTGTACGCGAGCAGTACTTC
clone size: NA; J gene: TRBJ1-1; D gene: NA; V gene: TRBV7-2; CDR3 protein: CASSYQTDFNTEAFF; CDR3 DNA: TGTGCCAGCAGCTACCAGACAGATTTCAACACTGAAGCTTTCTTT
clone size: NA; J gene: TRBJ2-7; D gene: NA; V gene: TRBV10-2; CDR3 protein: CASSEPGAGYEQYF; CDR3 DNA: TGCGCCAGCAGTGAACCAGGGGCCGGCTACGAGCAGTACTTC
clone size: NA; J gene: TRBJ1-2; D gene: TRBD1; V gene: TRBV7-2; CDR3 protein: CASSLAPTGGHYGYTF; CDR3 DNA: TGTGCCAGCAGCTTAGCGCCCACAGGGGGGCACTATGGCTACACCTTC
clone size: NA; J gene: TRBJ1-3; D gene: NA; V gene: TRBV4-3; CDR3 protein: CASSQGSQGSGNTIYF; CDR3 DNA: TGCGCCAGCAGCCAGGGCTCGCAGGGTTCTGGAAACACCATATATTTT
clone size: NA; J gene: TRBJ2-1; D gene: NA; V gene: TRBV27; CDR3 protein: CASSSSTAGNEQFF; CDR3 DNA: TGTGCCAGCAGTTCAAGCACCGCGGGCAATGAGCAGTTCTTC
clone size: NA; J gene: TRBJ2-7; D gene: TRBD1; V gene: TRBV5-4; CDR3 protein: CASSRTGQVYEQYF; CDR3 DNA: TGTGCCAGCAGCCGAACGGGACAGGTCTACGAGCAGTACTTC
clone size: NA; J gene: TRBJ1-5; D gene: NA; V gene: TRBV30; CDR3 protein: CAWSVLLSNQPQHF; CDR3 DNA: TGTGCCTGGAGTGTACTACTGAGCAATCAGCCCCAGCATTTT
clone size: NA; J gene: TRBJ1-6; D gene: TRBD1; V gene: TRBV19; CDR3 protein: CASSNDRDYSPLHF; CDR3 DNA: TGTGCCAGTAGCAACGACAGGGATTATTCACCCCTCCACTTT
clone size: NA; J gene: TRBJ1-2; D gene: TRBD1; V gene: TRBV28; CDR3 protein: CASVPSGGQGLEDTF; CDR3 DNA: TGTGCCAGCGTGCCATCGGGGGGACAGGGTCTAGAGGACACCTTC
clone size: few; J gene: TRBJ1-6; D gene: TRBD1; V gene: TRBV6-4; CDR3 protein: CASRPLTGVDSPLHF; CDR3 DNA: TGTGCCAGCCGACCCCTGACAGGGGTGGATTCACCCCTCCACTTT
clone size: NA; J gene: TRBJ1-1; D gene: TRBD1; V gene: TRBV2; CDR3 protein: CASSHDRALNTEAFF; CDR3 DNA: TGTGCCAGCAGTCATGACAGGGCACTGAACACTGAAGCTTTCTTT
clone size: NA; J gene: TRBJ2-1; D gene: NA; V gene: TRBV5-1; CDR3 protein: CASSSTGTGYNEQFF; CDR3 DNA: TGCGCCAGCAGCTCCACCGGGACTGGATACAATGAGCAGTTCTTC
clone size: NA; J gene: TRBJ2-1; D gene: NA; V gene: TRBV19; CDR3 protein: CASSGASYNEQFF; CDR3 DNA: TGTGCCAGCTCGGGTGCCTCCTACAATGAGCAGTTCTTC
clone size: NA; J gene: TRBJ1-2; D gene: TRBD1; V gene: TRBV5-8; CDR3 protein: CASSLGDRGGYTF; CDR3 DNA: TGTGCCAGCAGCTTGGGTGACAGGGGAGGCTACACCTTC
clone size: NA; J gene: TRBJ2-3; D gene: TRBD2; V gene: TRBV6-2/TRBV6-3; CDR3 protein: CASSYWRGVDTQYF; CDR3 DNA: TGTGCCAGCAGTTACTGGCGGGGGGTGGATACGCAGTATTTT
clone size: few; J gene: TRBJ2-3; D gene: TRBD2; V gene: TRBV19; CDR3 protein: CASSIDLTRGGNTRTDTQYF; CDR3 DNA: TGTGCCAGTAGTATAGATCTAACGCGGGGGGGAAACACCCGCACAGATACGCAGTATTTT
clone size: NA; J gene: TRBJ2-7; D gene: TRBD2; V gene: TRBV18; CDR3 protein: CASSLGHGRTYEQYF; CDR3 DNA: TGTGCCAGCTCACTCGGACACGGGAGGACTTACGAGCAGTACTTC